This T cell receptor (beta chain) emerged from a study of response to subunit inactivated influenza vaccine. Using its own MiXCR run on the RT-PCR reads, TCRdb lists one record per CDR3 protein. Of 280,000 or so distinct CDR3 sequences listed, 20% to 25% are singletons. This clonotype was seen a few times. The TCR comes from a man between 50 and 75 years old who received an inactivated influenza vaccine. The sequencing here drew on PBMCs from blood, taken less than 22 months after vaccination.

CDR3 nucleotides: TGCAGCGTTGAGGGCCCCGGGACAGAAGCTTTCTTT. It specifies CSVEGPGTEAFF. This chain links TRBV29-1 with TRBJ1-1, with a possible D match to TRBD1 (6 bases). Germline V lookup: CDR1 SQVTM, CDR2 ANQGSEA. CDR3 length equals 12 residues. V gave up 3 bases and J gave up 8 bases, with 13 bases separating them.